This T cell receptor (beta chain) was identified during a study of CD8 T cells in ankylosing spondylitis. V lost 1 base to trimming and J lost 5 bases; unmatched junction nucleotides: 5. The CDR3 is 15 residues long. Germline V gene lookup returns CDR1 SGHDT and CDR2 YYEEEE. TCR beta libraries were made by quantitative 5'-RACE with molecular barcodes. TCRdb independently ran MiXCR on the 5' RACE reads; one entry per CDR3 protein. The repertoire holds under 850,000 distinct CDR3 sequences, around 20% seen once, with under 20% in the top ten. Study outcomes and limitations: It appeared that ankylosing spondylitis blood was characterized by a TCR beta motif of fewer than ten highly homologous variants.

The sample holds a few counts of this clonotype. What it binds is unknown. Sequencing used blood, either unsorted or a sorted T cell fraction (not recorded which). The TCR comes from a male donor with ankylosing spondylitis. This rearrangement joins TRBV5-6 to TRBJ2-1; 8 bases agree with TRBD2. This CDR3 reads CASSLMGLVNNEQFF. The CDR3 bases are TGTGCCAGCAGCTTGATGGGACTAGTGAACAATGAGCAGTTCTTC.